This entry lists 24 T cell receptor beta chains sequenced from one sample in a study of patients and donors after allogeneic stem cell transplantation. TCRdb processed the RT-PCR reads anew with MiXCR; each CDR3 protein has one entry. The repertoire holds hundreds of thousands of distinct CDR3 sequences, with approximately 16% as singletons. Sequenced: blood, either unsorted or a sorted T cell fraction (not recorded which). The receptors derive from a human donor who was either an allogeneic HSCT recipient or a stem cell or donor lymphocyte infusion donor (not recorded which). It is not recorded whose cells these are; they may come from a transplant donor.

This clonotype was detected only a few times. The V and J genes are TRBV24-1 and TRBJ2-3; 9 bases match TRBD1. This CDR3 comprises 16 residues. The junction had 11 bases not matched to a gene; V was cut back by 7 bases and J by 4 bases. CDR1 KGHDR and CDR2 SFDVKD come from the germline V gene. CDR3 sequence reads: CATSASGQGMADTQYF. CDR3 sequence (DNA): TGTGCCACCAGCGCCTCAGGACAGGGGATGGCAGATACGCAGTATTTT.

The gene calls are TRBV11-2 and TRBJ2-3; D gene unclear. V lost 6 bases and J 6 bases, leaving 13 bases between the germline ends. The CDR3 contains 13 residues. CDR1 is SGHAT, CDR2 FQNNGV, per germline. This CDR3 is CASRLRVWDTQYF. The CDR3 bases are TGTGCCAGCAGGCTACGTGTGTGGGATACGCAGTATTTT.

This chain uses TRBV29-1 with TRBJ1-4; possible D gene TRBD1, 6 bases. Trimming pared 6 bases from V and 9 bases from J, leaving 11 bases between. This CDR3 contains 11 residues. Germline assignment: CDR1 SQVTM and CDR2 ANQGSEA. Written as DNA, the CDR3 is TGCAGCGTGAGACAGGATCAAAAACTGTTTTTT. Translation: CSVRQDQKLFF.

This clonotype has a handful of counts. CDR3 sequence: CASSQAGASTDTQYF. The CDR3 bases are TGCGCCAGCAGCCAAGCTGGGGCCAGCACAGATACGCAGTATTTT. This chain uses TRBV4-1 with TRBJ2-3; tentative D call: TRBD1 (5 bases). The germline V and J ends were trimmed by 1 base and 0 bases, with 8 bases remaining between them. CDR1 MGHRA and CDR2 YSYEKL come from the germline V gene. The CDR3 loop spans 15 amino acids.

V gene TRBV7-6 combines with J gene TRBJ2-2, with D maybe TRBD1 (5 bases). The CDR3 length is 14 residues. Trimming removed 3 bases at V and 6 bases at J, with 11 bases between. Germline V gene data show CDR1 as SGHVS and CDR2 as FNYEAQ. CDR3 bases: TGTGCCAGCAGCTTTGTAAGGGGCGCCGGGGAGCTGTTTTTT. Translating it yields CASSFVRGAGELFF. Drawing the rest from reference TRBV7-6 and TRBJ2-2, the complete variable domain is GAGVSQSPRYKVTKRGQDVALRCDPISGHVSLYWYRQALGQGPEFLTYFNYEAQQDKSGLPNDRFSAERPEGSISTLTIQRTEQRDSAMYRCASSFVRGAGELFFGEGSRLTVL.

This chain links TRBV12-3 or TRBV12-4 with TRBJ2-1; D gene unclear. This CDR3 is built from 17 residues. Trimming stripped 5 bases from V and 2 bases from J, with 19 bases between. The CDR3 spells CASSPPLQSWAYNEQFF. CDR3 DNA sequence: TGTGCCAGCAGTCCCCCATTGCAATCCTGGGCCTACAATGAGCAGTTCTTC.

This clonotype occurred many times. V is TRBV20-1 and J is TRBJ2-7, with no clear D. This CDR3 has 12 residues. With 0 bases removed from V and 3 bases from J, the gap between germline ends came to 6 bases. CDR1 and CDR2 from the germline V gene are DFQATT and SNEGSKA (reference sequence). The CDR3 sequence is CSARDRFYEQYF. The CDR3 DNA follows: TGCAGTGCTAGAGACAGGTTCTACGAGCAGTACTTC.

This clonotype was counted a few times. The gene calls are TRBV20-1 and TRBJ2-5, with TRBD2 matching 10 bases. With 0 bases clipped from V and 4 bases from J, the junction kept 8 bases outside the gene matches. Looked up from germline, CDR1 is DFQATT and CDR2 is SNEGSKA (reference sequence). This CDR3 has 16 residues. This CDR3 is CSARDRGTSDGETQYF. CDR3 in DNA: TGCAGTGCTAGAGACCGCGGGACTAGCGACGGAGAGACCCAGTACTTC.

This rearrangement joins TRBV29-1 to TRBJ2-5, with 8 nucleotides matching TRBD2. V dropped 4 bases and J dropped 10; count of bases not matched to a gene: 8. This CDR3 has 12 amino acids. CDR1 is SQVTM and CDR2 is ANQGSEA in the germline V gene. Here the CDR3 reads CSVVTLRGDQYF. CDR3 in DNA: TGCAGCGTTGTCACCCTGCGGGGGGACCAGTACTTC. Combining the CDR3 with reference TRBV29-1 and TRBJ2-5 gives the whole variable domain SAVISQKPSRDICQRGTSLTIQCQVDSQVTMMFWYRQQPGQSLTLIATANQGSEATYESGFVIDKFPISRPNLTFSTLTVSNMSPEDSSIYLCSVVTLRGDQYFGPGTRLLVL.

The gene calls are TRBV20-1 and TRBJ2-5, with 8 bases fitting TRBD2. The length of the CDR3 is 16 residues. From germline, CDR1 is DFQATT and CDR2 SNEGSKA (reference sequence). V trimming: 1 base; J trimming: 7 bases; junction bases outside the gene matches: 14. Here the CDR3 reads CSARVQAGTRRGTQYF. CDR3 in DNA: TGCAGTGCTAGAGTCCAAGCCGGGACTAGAAGAGGGACCCAGTACTTC.

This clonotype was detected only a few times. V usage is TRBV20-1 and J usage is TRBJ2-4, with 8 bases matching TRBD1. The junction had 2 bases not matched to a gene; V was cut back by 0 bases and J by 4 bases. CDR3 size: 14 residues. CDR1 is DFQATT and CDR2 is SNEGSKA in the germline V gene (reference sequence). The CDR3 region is CSARDRTGKNIQYF. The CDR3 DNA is TGCAGTGCTAGAGATAGGACAGGGAAAAACATTCAGTACTTC.

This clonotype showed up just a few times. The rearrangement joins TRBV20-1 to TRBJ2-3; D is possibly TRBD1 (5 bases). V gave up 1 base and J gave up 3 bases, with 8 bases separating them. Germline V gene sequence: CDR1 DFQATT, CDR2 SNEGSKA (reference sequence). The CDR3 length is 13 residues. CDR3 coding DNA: TGCAGTGCTAGAGCCCCAGGGACAGATACGCAGTATTTT. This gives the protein CSARAPGTDTQYF.

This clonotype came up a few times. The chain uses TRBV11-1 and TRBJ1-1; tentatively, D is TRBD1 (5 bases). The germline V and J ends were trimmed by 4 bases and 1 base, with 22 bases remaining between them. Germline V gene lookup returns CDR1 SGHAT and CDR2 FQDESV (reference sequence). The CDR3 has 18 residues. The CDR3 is CASSSKVGQGQGNTEAFF. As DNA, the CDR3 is TGTGCCAGCAGCTCGAAGGTGGGTCAGGGCCAGGGGAACACTGAAGCTTTCTTT.

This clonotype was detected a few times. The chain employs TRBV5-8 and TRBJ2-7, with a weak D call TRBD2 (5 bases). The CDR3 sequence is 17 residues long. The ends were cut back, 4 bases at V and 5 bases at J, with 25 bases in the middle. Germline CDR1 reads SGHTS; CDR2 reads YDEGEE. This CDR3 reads CASSTKTRTLYGNEQYF. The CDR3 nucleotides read TGTGCCAGCAGCACTAAAACTAGGACGTTATACGGGAACGAGCAGTACTTC.

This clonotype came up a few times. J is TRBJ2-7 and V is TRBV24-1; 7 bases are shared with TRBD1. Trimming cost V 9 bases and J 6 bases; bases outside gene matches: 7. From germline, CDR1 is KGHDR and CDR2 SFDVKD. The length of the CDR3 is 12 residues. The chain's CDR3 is CATVDRNGEQYF. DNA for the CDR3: TGTGCCACCGTGGACAGGAACGGCGAGCAGTACTTC.

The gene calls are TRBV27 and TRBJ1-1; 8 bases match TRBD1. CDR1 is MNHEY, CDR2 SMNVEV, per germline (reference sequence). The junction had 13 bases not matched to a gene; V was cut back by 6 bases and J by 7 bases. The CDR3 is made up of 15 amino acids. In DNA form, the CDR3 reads TGTGCCAGCAGCCATCAGGACAGGGCGGATCGTGAAGCTTTCTTT. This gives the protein CASSHQDRADREAFF.

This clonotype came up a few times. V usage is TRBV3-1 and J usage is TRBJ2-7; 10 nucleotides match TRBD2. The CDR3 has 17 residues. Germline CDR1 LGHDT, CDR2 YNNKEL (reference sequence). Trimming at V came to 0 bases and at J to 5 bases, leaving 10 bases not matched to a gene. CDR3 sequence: CASSQERARGLANEQYF. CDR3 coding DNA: TGTGCCAGCAGCCAAGAGCGTGCAAGGGGACTAGCGAACGAGCAGTACTTC.

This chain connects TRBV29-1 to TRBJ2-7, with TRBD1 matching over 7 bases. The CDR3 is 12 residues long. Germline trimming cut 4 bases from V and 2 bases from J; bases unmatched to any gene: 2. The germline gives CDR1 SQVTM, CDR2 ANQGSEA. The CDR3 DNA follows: TGCAGCGTTGTAGGACAGGCCTACGAGCAGTACTTC. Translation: CSVVGQAYEQYF.

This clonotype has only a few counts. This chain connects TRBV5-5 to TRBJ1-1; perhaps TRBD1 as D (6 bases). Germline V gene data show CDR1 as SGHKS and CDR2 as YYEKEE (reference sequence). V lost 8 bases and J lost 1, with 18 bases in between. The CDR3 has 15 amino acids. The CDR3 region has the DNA TGTGCCAGTGGTCCCGGACAGCCGAGGAACACTGAAGCTTTCTTT. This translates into CASGPGQPRNTEAFF.

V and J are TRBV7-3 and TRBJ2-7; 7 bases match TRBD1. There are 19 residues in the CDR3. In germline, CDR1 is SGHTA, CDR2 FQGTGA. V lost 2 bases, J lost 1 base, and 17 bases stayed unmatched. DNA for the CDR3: TGTGCCAGCAGCTTAGGACCCACCGGGTTAGACAGGGTGTCCTACGAGCAGTACTTC. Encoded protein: CASSLGPTGLDRVSYEQYF.

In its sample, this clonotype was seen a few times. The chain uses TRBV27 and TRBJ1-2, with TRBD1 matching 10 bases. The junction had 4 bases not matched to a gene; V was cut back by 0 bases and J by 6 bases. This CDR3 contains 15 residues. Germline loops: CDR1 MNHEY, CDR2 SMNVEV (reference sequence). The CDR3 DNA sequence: TGTGCCAGCAGTTTATCACGGACAGGGGGAAATGGCTACACCTTC. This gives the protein CASSLSRTGGNGYTF.

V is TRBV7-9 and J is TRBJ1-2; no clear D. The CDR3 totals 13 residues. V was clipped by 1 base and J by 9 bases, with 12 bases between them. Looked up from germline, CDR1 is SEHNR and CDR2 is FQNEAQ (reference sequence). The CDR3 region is CASSLDLMDRYTF. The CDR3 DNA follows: TGTGCCAGCAGCTTAGATTTGATGGATCGCTACACCTTC.

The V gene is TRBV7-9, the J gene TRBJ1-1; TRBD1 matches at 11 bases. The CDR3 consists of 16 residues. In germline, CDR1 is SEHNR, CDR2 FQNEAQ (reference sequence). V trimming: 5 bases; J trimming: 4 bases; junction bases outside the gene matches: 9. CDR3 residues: CASSPLGTGGSTEAFF. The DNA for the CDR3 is TGTGCCAGCAGCCCCCTGGGGACAGGGGGTAGCACTGAAGCTTTCTTT. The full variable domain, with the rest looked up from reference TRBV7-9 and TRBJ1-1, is DTGVSQNPRHKITKRGQNVTFRCDPISEHNRLYWYRQTLGQGPEFLTYFQNEAQLEKSRLLSDRFSAERPKGSFSTLEIQRTEQGDSAMYLCASSPLGTGGSTEAFFGQGTRLTVV.

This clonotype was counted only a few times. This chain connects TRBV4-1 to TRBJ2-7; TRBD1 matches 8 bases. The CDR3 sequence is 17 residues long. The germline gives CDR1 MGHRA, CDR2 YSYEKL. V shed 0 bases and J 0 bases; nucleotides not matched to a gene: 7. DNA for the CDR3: TGCGCCAGCAGCCAAGAAGGGACAGGTAGCAGCTCCTACGAGCAGTACTTC. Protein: CASSQEGTGSSSYEQYF.